These 16 T cell receptor beta chains originate from one sample sequenced in a study of control samples from healthy donors and cancer patients. This table comes from immunoSEQ multiplex PCR, and its TCRdb copy is limited to in-frame clones, with some not included. The data hold about 140,000 clones, with about 90% observed a single time. Input material: blood. The receptors here all came from a man between 18 and 29 years old in good health.

The chain joins TRBV13 to TRBJ1-2; D is undetermined. CDR1 and CDR2 (germline): PRHDT, FYEKMQ (reference sequence). The CDR3 is made up of 19 amino acids. V dropped 2 bases and J dropped 5 bases, with 27 bases sitting between them. The CDR3 bases are TGTGCCAGCAGCTTAAATCGGGGAACATCATTCCCCCGCTTATATGGCTACACCTTC. This gives the protein CASSLNRGTSFPRLYGYTF. Full variable domain (rest looked up from reference TRBV13 and TRBJ1-2): AAGVIQSPRHLIKEKRETATLKCYPIPRHDTVYWYQQGPGQDPQFLISFYEKMQSDKGSIPDRFSAQQFSDYHSELNMSSLELGDSALYFCASSLNRGTSFPRLYGYTFGSGTRLTVV.

CDR3: CASSPALGHRGFF. The CDR3, as DNA: TGTGCCAGCAGTCCCGCACTAGGGCACAGGGGGTTTTTT. This chain links TRBV6-5 with TRBJ1-4; TRBD1 aligns across 7 bases. V dropped 5 bases and J dropped 16; count of bases not matched to a gene: 13. CDR3 length: 13 residues. Germline V gene lookup returns CDR1 MNHEY and CDR2 SVGAGI.

The chain combines TRBV6-6 with TRBJ2-1, with 12 bases fitting TRBD2. This CDR3 has 19 amino acids. CDR1 MNHNY and CDR2 SVGAGI come from the germline V gene (reference sequence). The V and J ends lost 5 bases and 0 bases, in that order; junction bases with no gene match: 11. The CDR3 spells CASSQMTSGGGSSYNEQFF. The CDR3 nucleotides are TGTGCCAGCAGTCAGATGACTAGCGGGGGTGGCAGCTCCTACAATGAGCAGTTCTTC.

CDR3 nucleotides: TGCAGCGTTATTGTGGGAATTAAAGCTTTCTTT. Amino acids: CSVIVGIKAFF. This sequence joins TRBV29-1 and TRBJ1-1, with no clear D. In germline, CDR1 is SQVTM, CDR2 ANQGSEA. This CDR3 spans 11 amino acids. V was pared by 5 bases and J by 9 bases, with 13 bases between. Filled out from reference TRBV29-1 and TRBJ1-1, the complete variable domain reads SAVISQKPSRDICQRGTSLTIQCQVDSQVTMMFWYRQQPGQSLTLIATANQGSEATYESGFVIDKFPISRPNLTFSTLTVSNMSPEDSSIYLCSVIVGIKAFFGQGTRLTVV.

V usage is TRBV25-1 and J usage is TRBJ2-5, with TRBD2 as a possible D gene (6 bases). Germline loops: CDR1 MGHDK, CDR2 SYGVNS. The CDR3 covers 15 residues. The germline V and J ends were trimmed by 3 bases and 2 bases, with 13 bases remaining between them. The CDR3: CASSDSGVVQETQYF. CDR3 coding DNA: TGTGCCAGCAGTGACTCGGGGGTGGTACAAGAGACCCAGTACTTC.

This clone was detected once. The V call is TRBV5-1, the J call TRBJ2-1; D is perhaps TRBD1 or TRBD2 (6 bases each). Per germline, CDR1 SGHRS and CDR2 YFSETQ. This CDR3 spans 15 amino acids. Between the trimmed V and J ends, which lost 3 bases and 8 bases, there was a span of 18 bases. DNA of the CDR3: TGCGCCAGCAGCTCCAGAGGGGGAGGAGAGCATGAGCAGTTCTTC. This sequence encodes CASSSRGGGEHEQFF.

The rearrangement links TRBV18 to TRBJ1-4; 8 bases fit TRBD1. The CDR3 contains 13 residues. J gave up 14 bases and V 5 bases, and 10 bases lay outside the gene matches. The germline CDR1 and CDR2 sequences are KGHSH and LQKENI. This chain's CDR3 is CASSTQGALELFF. The CDR3 DNA reads as TGTGCCAGCTCAACTCAGGGGGCGCTTGAGCTGTTTTTT.

The chain combines TRBV6-2 or TRBV6-3 with TRBJ1-3; 7 positions match TRBD1. From germline, CDR1 is MNHEY and CDR2 SVGEGT. V gave up 4 bases and J gave up 1 base; unmatched junction bases: 4. This CDR3 is built from 15 residues. The CDR3 nucleotides are TGTGCCAGCAGTTCGACAGGGACATCTGGAAACACCATATATTTT. Translation gives CASSSTGTSGNTIYF.

The V gene is TRBV4-1, the J gene TRBJ1-4; D not certain. V lost 5 bases to trimming and J lost 4 bases, with 8 bases between them. Per the germline V gene, CDR1 is MGHRA and CDR2 is YSYEKL. The CDR3 covers 13 residues. The CDR3 DNA reads as TGCGCCAGCAGCGCTCCCCTTAATGAAAAACTGTTTTTT. This sequence encodes CASSAPLNEKLFF.

This clone is termed medium-sized. The chain is built from TRBV5-1 and TRBJ2-7, with no clear D. V was cut by 1 base and J by 5 bases, with 16 bases left in between. The germline V gene has CDR1 SGHRS and CDR2 YFSETQ. The CDR3 is made up of 15 amino acids. CDR3 residues: CASSLSHDPFNEQYF. The DNA for the CDR3 is TGCGCCAGCAGCTTGAGTCACGACCCCTTCAACGAGCAGTACTTC.

The rearrangement uses TRBV5-5 and TRBJ1-3, with unresolved D. The V gene's germline CDR1 is SGHKS and CDR2 YYEKEE (reference sequence). The CDR3 totals 15 residues. V shed 0 bases and J shed 3 bases, with 10 bases lying between them. The CDR3 here is CASSLARADGNTIYF. The CDR3 DNA follows: TGTGCCAGCAGCTTGGCGCGGGCGGATGGAAACACCATATATTTT.

V gene TRBV11-2 combines with J gene TRBJ2-3; TRBD2 might be the D (6 bases). The germline CDR1 and CDR2 sequences are SGHAT and FQNNGV. The CDR3 is made up of 16 amino acids. Trimming left V 1 base short and J 1 base short, with 12 bases between. The CDR3 protein is CASSLGLSGGTDTQYF. The CDR3 DNA sequence: TGTGCCAGCAGCTTAGGTCTTAGCGGCGGCACAGATACGCAGTATTTT.

The chain uses TRBV6-6 and TRBJ2-7, with a possible D match to TRBD2 (5 bases). Germline assignment: CDR1 MNHNY and CDR2 SVGAGI (reference sequence). CDR3 size: 16 residues. V lost 5 bases and J 0 bases, leaving 17 bases between the germline ends. CDR3 sequence (DNA): TGTGCCAGCAGTGGCCCCCAGCCGGGAAGCTCCTACGAGCAGTACTTC. This gives the protein CASSGPQPGSSYEQYF.

This sequence joins TRBV6-5 and TRBJ2-7; 7 nucleotides match TRBD1. CDR3 length equals 13 residues. J gave up 6 bases and V 6 bases, and 8 bases lay outside the gene matches. Germline V gene lookup returns CDR1 MNHEY and CDR2 SVGAGI. DNA for the CDR3: TGTGCCAGCAGAAACACAGGGGTAGGCGAGCAGTACTTC. Its translation: CASRNTGVGEQYF.

This chain joins TRBV30 and TRBJ1-2; D perhaps matches TRBD1 (6 bases). The germline V gene has CDR1 GTSNPN and CDR2 SVGIG (reference sequence). The ends were cut back, 4 bases at V and 7 bases at J, with 13 bases in the middle. CDR3 size: 12 residues. In nucleotides, the CDR3 is TGTGCCTGGAATTCGGGGGGCATTGGCTACACCTTC. The encoded protein is CAWNSGGIGYTF.

This clone was detected once. The gene calls are TRBV7-6 and TRBJ1-4; perhaps TRBD1 as D (5 bases). Germline CDR1 and CDR2: SGHVS and FNYEAQ. The CDR3 extends over 15 amino acids. V was trimmed by 1 base and J by 7 bases, leaving 13 bases between them. In nucleotides, the CDR3 is TGTGCCAGCAGCTTAGAGCCAGGGTCTACTGAAAAACTGTTTTTT. This gives the protein CASSLEPGSTEKLFF.